Shown below are 11 T cell receptor beta chains from a single sample sequenced in a study of T cell changes during pregnancy in multiple sclerosis. Libraries were prepared by immunoSEQ multiplex PCR; TCRdb keeps only in-frame clonotypes and omits some of them. The table shows 110,000 or so clones, with 80% to 95% occurring only once. The source material was peripheral blood, sampled before pregnancy. The receptors come from a female donor with multiple sclerosis, enrolled in a pregnancy study.

This clone was seen once. The rearrangement uses TRBV5-1 and TRBJ2-2; perhaps TRBD1 as D (5 bases). From germline, CDR1 is SGHRS and CDR2 YFSETQ. This CDR3 is 17 amino acids long. Deletions cut 2 bases from V and 0 bases from J, with 14 bases between. The CDR3 coding sequence is TGCGCCAGCAGCTTCGCGGCAGGGCCCCCGAACACCGGGGAGCTGTTTTTT. Translated, it gives CASSFAAGPPNTGELFF. The full variable domain, in which reference TRBV5-1 and TRBJ2-2 provide the parts outside the CDR3, is KAGVTQTPRYLIKTRGQQVTLSCSPISGHRSVSWYQQTPGQGLQFLFEYFSETQRNKGNFPGRFSGRQFSNSRSEMNVSTLELGDSALYLCASSFAAGPPNTGELFFGEGSRLTVL.

The rearrangement links TRBV6-6 to TRBJ2-1; 9 bases align to TRBD1. Germline loops: CDR1 MNHNY, CDR2 SVGAGI (reference sequence). J was trimmed by 8 bases and V by 0 bases; bases with no gene match: 8. CDR3 length: 16 amino acids. The CDR3 sequence is CASSYSHGTGKDEQFF. Here the CDR3 DNA reads TGTGCCAGCAGTTACTCGCATGGGACAGGGAAAGATGAGCAGTTCTTC.

This chain joins TRBV6-4 and TRBJ2-3; the match to TRBD2 covers 10 bases. J was trimmed by 6 bases and V by 4 bases; bases with no gene match: 4. The CDR3 consists of 14 residues. The V gene's germline CDR1 is MRHNA and CDR2 SNTAGT. As DNA, the CDR3 is TGTGCCAGCAGTGTAGCGGGGGGTGCGGATACGCAGTATTTT. This encodes CASSVAGGADTQYF.

The rearrangement uses TRBV5-1 and TRBJ1-3; 8 positions match TRBD1. The CDR3 runs 15 residues. CDR1 SGHRS and CDR2 YFSETQ come from the germline V gene. The junction had 2 bases not matched to a gene; V was cut back by 0 bases and J by 3 bases. The CDR3 here is CASSLDGQGGNTIYF. The CDR3 nucleotides are TGCGCCAGCAGCTTGGATGGACAGGGTGGAAACACCATATATTTT.

The V call is TRBV28, the J call TRBJ2-7, with 10 bases fitting TRBD2. The V segment lost 7 bases and the J segment 7 bases; nucleotides outside the gene matches: 10. The CDR3 has 14 residues. CDR1 and CDR2 (germline): MDHEN, SYDVKM. Here the CDR3 reads CASIGLAVFTEQYF. The CDR3 bases are TGTGCCAGCATCGGACTAGCGGTCTTTACGGAGCAGTACTTC.

The V and J genes are TRBV7-8 and TRBJ1-1, with D maybe TRBD1 (5 bases). Deletions cut 3 bases from V and 5 bases from J, with 10 bases between. Germline lookup yields CDR1 SGHVS and CDR2 FQNEAQ. The CDR3 length is 13 residues. In nucleotides, the CDR3 is TGTGCCAGCAGCTTCGCAGGGAAGACTGAAGCTTTCTTT. Translated: CASSFAGKTEAFF.

The chain joins TRBV5-1 to TRBJ2-1, with D perhaps TRBD2 (5 bases). Germline CDR1 and CDR2: SGHRS and YFSETQ. This CDR3 region has 16 residues. V lost 0 bases, J lost 0 bases, and 10 bases lay in between. The CDR3 nucleotides are TGCGCCAGCAGCTTGGCCGGGAAGAGCTCCTACAATGAGCAGTTCTTC. Its translation is CASSLAGKSSYNEQFF.

The CDR3, as DNA: TGTGCCAGCAGCAACAGGGACTCCTACGAGCAGTACTTC. Translation: CASSNRDSYEQYF. The gene calls are TRBV14 and TRBJ2-7; tentatively, D is TRBD1 (6 bases). The CDR3 length is 13 residues. V was clipped by 5 bases and J by 0 bases, with 8 bases between them. The germline V gene encodes CDR1 SGHDN and CDR2 FVKESK.

The gene calls are TRBV10-3 and TRBJ1-3; 7 bases match TRBD1. The length of the CDR3 is 15 residues. J was trimmed by 4 bases and V by 6 bases; bases with no gene match: 9. Germline CDR1 is ENHRY and CDR2 is SYGVKD. The CDR3 DNA reads as TGTGCCATCAGCGCCAGGGGGATAGGGGGAAACACCATATATTTT. This translates into CAISARGIGGNTIYF.

The genes are TRBV9 and TRBJ1-2; TRBD1 agrees at 9 bases. J was trimmed by 2 bases and V by 2 bases; bases with no gene match: 7. Germline CDR1 is SGDLS and CDR2 is YYNGEE. The CDR3 is 16 amino acids. The CDR3 DNA reads TGTGCCAGCAGCGTCGCCGGGACAGGGAGAAACTATGGCTACACCTTC. This translates into CASSVAGTGRNYGYTF.

This clone was counted between two and nine times. This sequence joins TRBV5-6 and TRBJ1-1; 8 nucleotides align to TRBD1. The CDR3 contains 14 residues. With V trimmed by 3 bases and J by 7 bases, 8 bases remained unmatched. CDR1 is SGHDT and CDR2 is YYEEEE in the germline V gene. CDR3 sequence (DNA): TGTGCCAGCAGCTCTACAGGGGGAGTGGGTGAAGCTTTCTTT. It encodes CASSSTGGVGEAFF.